This T cell receptor (beta chain) appears in the sequencing data of a study of blood T cell repertoires in COVID-19. Across the whole study: Samples of COVID-19 (acute and convalescent) were obtained from the United States, Italy and Spain.

The V and J ends lost 5 bases and 2 bases respectively, with 13 bases between them. Per germline, CDR1 ENHRY and CDR2 SYGVKD. This CDR3 spans 14 amino acids. Produced via immunoSEQ multiplex PCR; TCRdb's table is partial and in-frame only. The sample lists 250,000 to 350,000 clones; around 89% were seen once. The chain employs TRBV10-3 and TRBJ2-7, with D perhaps matching TRBD1 (6 bases). Input material: peripheral blood. The sequence derives from a man aged 18-30 years who had recovered from COVID-19. The DNA of the CDR3 is TGTGCCATCAGTTCAAGGCAGGGGCCCTACGAGCAGTACTTC. This codes for CAISSRQGPYEQYF.